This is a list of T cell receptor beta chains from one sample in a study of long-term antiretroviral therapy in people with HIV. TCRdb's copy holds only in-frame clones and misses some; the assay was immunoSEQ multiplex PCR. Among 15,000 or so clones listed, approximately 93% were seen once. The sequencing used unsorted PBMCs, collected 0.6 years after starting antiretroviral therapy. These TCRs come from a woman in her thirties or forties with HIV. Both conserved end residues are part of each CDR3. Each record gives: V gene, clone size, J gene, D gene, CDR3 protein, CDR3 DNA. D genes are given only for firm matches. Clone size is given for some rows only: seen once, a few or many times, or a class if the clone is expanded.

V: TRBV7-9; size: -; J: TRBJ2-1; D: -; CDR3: CASIVTGENNEQFF; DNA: TGTGCCAGCATTGTTACGGGGGAAAACAATGAGCAGTTCTTC
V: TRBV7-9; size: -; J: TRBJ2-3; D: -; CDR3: CASSLNWESGATDTQYF; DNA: TGTGCCAGCAGCTTAAACTGGGAGTCGGGGGCCACAGATACGCAGTATTTT
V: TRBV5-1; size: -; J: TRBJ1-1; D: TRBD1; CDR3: CASSLGQGRTEAFF; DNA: TGCGCCAGCAGCTTGGGACAGGGTCGCACTGAAGCTTTCTTT
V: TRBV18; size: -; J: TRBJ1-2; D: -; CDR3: CASSPPTDYYGYTF; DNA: TGTGCCAGCTCACCACCCACCGATTACTATGGCTACACCTTC
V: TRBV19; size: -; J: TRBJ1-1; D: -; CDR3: CASSATLEGLPVF; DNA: TGTGCCAGTAGTGCCACCTTGGAGGGCCTTCCGGTCTTT
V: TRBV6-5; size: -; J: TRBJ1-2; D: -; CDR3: CATLPGIGKGYTF; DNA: TGTGCCACCCTGCCCGGGATAGGGAAGGGCTACACCTTC
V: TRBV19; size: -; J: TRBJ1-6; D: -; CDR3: CASSTLQGGSPLHF; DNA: TGTGCCAGTAGTACACTACAGGGAGGTTCACCCCTCCACTTT
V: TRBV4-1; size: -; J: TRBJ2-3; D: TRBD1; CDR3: CASSQVPQGVFDTQYF; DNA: TGCGCCAGCAGCCAAGTACCACAGGGGGTTTTCGATACGCAGTATTTT
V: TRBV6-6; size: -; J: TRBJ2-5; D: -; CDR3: CASTNQLMGAETQYF; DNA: TGTGCCAGCACCAACCAGCTTATGGGAGCTGAGACCCAGTACTTC
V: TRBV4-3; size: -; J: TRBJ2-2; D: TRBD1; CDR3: CASSQVGGSGELFF; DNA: TGCGCCAGCAGCCAAGTAGGGGGCAGCGGGGAGCTGTTTTTT
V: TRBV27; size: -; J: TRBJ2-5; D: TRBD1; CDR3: CASSFDPQGARETQYF; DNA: TGTGCCAGCAGTTTCGACCCACAGGGGGCGCGAGAGACCCAGTACTTC
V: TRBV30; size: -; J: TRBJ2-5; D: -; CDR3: CAWSVGGTLAGETQYF; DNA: TGTGCCTGGAGTGTAGGCGGGACCTTGGCCGGAGAGACCCAGTACTTC
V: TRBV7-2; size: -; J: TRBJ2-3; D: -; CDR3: CASSISRADTQYF; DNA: TGTGCCAGCAGCATAAGCAGGGCAGATACGCAGTATTTT
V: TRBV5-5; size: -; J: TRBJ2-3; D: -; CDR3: CASSLETDTQYF; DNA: TGTGCCAGCAGCTTGGAAACAGATACGCAGTATTTT
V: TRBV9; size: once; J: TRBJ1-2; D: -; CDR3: CASSSEGGGLLGYGYTF; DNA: TGTGCCAGCAGCTCCGAGGGGGGGGGTTTACTGGGCTATGGCTACACCTTC
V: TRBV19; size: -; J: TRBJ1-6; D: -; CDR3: CASTTPRDRAHNSPLHF; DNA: TGTGCCAGTACAACGCCGCGGGACCGCGCTCATAATTCACCCCTCCACTTT
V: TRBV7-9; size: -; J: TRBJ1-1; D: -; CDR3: CASTLRGSPNTEAFF; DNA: TGTGCCAGCACCCTCCGGGGTAGTCCGAACACTGAAGCTTTCTTT
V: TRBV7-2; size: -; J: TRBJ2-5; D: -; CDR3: CASSLGQGETQYF; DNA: TGTGCCAGCAGCTTAGGGCAGGGGGAGACCCAGTACTTC
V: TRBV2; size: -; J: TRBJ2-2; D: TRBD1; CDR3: CASTYTGTGGLNTGELFF; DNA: TGTGCCAGCACATACACTGGGACAGGGGGCCTGAACACCGGGGAGCTGTTTTTT
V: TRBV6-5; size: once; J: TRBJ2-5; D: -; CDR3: CASSFGGAGETQYF; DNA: TGTGCCAGCAGTTTCGGGGGAGCCGGGGAGACCCAGTACTTC
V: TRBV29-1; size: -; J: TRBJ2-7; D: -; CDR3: CSVVPGRSSYEQYF; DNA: TGCAGCGTTGTCCCGGGGAGGAGCTCCTACGAGCAGTACTTC
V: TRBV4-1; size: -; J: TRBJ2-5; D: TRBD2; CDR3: CASSPRLAGMQETQYF; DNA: TGCGCCAGCAGCCCTAGACTAGCGGGGATGCAAGAGACCCAGTACTTC
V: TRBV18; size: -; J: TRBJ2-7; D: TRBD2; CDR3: CASSPATSGGDSSYEQYF; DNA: TGTGCCAGCTCACCGGCGACTAGCGGGGGGGACAGCTCCTACGAGCAGTACTTC
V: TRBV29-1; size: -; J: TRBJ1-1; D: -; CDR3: CSVRAGTNTEAFF; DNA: TGCAGCGTTAGGGCAGGGACGAACACTGAAGCTTTCTTT
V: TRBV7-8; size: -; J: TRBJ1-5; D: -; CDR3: CASSLRWSNQPQHF; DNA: TGTGCCAGCAGCCTAAGGTGGAGCAATCAGCCCCAGCATTTT
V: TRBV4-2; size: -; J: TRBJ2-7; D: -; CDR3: CASSQDRDEQYF; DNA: TGTGCCAGCAGCCAAGATCGAGACGAGCAGTACTTC
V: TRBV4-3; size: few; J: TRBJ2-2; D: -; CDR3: CASSMGATYTGELFF; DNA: TGCGCCAGCAGCATGGGGGCGACTTACACCGGGGAGCTGTTTTTT
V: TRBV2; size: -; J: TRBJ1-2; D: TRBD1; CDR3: CASNRQGYGYTF; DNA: TGTGCCAGCAACCGACAGGGATATGGCTACACCTTC
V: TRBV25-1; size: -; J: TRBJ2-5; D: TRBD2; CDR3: CASSARDYSQETQYF; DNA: TGTGCCAGCAGTGCCCGGGACTACTCCCAAGAGACCCAGTACTTC
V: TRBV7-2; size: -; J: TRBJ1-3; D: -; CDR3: CASSLAGTGNTIYF; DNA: TGTGCCAGCAGCTTAGCAGGGACTGGAAACACCATATATTTT
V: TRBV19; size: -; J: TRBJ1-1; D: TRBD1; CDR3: CASSTDRMNTEAFF; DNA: TGTGCCAGTAGTACGGACAGGATGAACACTGAAGCTTTCTTT
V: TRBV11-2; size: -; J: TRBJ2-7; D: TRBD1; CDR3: CASSPRDRGPYEQYF; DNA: TGTGCCAGCAGTCCACGGGACAGGGGGCCCTACGAGCAGTACTTC
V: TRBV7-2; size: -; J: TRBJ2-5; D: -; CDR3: CASRGRGNQETQYF; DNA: TGTGCCAGCAGGGGCCGGGGAAACCAAGAGACCCAGTACTTC
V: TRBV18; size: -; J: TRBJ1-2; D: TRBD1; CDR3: CASSLRQGDGYTF; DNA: TGTGCCAGCTCACTCCGACAGGGGGATGGCTACACCTTC
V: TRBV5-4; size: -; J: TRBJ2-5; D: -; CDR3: CASSSVGRPQETQYF; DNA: TGTGCCAGCAGCTCGGTGGGACGGCCCCAGGAGACCCAGTACTTC
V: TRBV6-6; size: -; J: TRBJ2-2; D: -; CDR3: CATSRGPTTGELFF; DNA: TGTGCCACCTCACGGGGGCCAACCACCGGGGAGCTGTTTTTT
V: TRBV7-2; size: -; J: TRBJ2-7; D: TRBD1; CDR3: CASSSKGTGATEQYF; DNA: TGTGCCAGCAGCTCGAAAGGGACAGGGGCGACCGAGCAGTACTTC
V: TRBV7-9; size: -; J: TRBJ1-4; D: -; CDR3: CASSSPNEKLFF; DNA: TGTGCCAGCAGCTCCCCTAATGAAAAACTGTTTTTT
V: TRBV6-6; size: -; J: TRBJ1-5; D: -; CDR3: CASSPDSLQPQHF; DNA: TGTGCCAGCAGTCCGGACAGCCTTCAGCCCCAGCATTTT
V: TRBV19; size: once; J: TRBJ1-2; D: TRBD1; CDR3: CASSAVAGTGGSYGYTF; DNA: TGTGCCAGTAGTGCGGTCGCCGGGACAGGGGGCAGCTATGGCTACACCTTC
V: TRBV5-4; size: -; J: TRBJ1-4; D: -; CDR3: CASSRAGTREKLFF; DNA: TGTGCCAGCAGCAGAGCCGGGACCCGAGAAAAACTGTTTTTT
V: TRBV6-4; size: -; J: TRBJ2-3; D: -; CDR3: CASSEVEGTDTQYF; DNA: TGTGCCAGCAGTGAGGTTGAGGGGACAGATACGCAGTATTTT
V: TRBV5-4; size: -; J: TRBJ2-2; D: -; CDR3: CASSPVSGAPGELFF; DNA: TGTGCCAGCAGCCCCGTTTCAGGCGCTCCCGGGGAGCTGTTTTTT
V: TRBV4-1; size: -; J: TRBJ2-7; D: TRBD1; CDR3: CASSTEGGTGTYEQYF; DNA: TGCGCCAGCAGCACCGAAGGGGGGACAGGGACCTACGAGCAGTACTTC
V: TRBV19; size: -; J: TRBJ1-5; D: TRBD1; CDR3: CASSTGQVGNQPQHF; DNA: TGTGCCAGTAGCACAGGACAGGTGGGCAATCAGCCCCAGCATTTT
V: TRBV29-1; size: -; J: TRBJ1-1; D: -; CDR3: CSVSSGFNTEAFF; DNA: TGCAGCGTTTCCAGCGGATTTAACACTGAAGCTTTCTTT
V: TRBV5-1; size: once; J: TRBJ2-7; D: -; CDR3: CASSLQVSSYEQYF; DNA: TGCGCCAGCAGCCTACAGGTTAGCTCCTACGAGCAGTACTTC
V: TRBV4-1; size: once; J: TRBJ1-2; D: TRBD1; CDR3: CASRRQGYGYTF; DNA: TGCGCCAGCAGGAGACAGGGTTATGGCTACACCTTC
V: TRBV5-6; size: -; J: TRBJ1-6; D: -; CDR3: CASSLGGGNNNSPLHF; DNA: TGTGCCAGCAGCCTGGGAGGGGGAAATAATAATTCACCCCTCCACTTT